This TCR beta chain comes out of a study of shared clonotypes between healthy human individuals. CD4+ cell separation produced CD45RA+ naive and CD45RA-negative memory subsets. CDR1 and CDR2 (germline): MDHEN, SYDVKM. This CDR3 has 14 amino acids. Trimming removed 5 bases from V and 1 base from J, with 11 bases in between. Clones were read by immunoSEQ multiplex PCR, and TCRdb kept only the in-frame ones, dropping some. Found here are about a million clones, approximately 72% of them singletons; the top ten hold approximately 1.5%. This TCR derives from a young man in good health. The chain is built from TRBV28 and TRBJ1-2; tentatively, D is TRBD1 (5 bases). Specimen: memory CD4+ T cells sorted from blood. As to subset: CD45RA-negative fraction. The CDR3 is CASSPSGINYGYTF. CDR3 DNA: TGTGCCAGCAGTCCCTCAGGGATTAACTATGGCTACACCTTC.